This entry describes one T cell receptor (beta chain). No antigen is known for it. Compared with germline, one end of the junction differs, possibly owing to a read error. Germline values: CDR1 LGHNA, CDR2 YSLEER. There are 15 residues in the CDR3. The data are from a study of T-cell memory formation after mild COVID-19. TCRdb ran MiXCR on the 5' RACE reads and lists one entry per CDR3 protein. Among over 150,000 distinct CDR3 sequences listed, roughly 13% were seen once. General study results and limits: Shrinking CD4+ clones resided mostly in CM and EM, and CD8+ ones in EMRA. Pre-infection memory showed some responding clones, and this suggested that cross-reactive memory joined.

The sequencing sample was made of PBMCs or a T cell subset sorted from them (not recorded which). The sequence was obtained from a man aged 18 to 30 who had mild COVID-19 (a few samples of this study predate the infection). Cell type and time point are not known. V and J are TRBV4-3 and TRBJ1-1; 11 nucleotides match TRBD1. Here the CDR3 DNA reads TGCGACAGCAGCCAATGGACAGGGGGCGGCACTGAAGCTTTCTTT. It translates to CDSSQWTGGGTEAFF.